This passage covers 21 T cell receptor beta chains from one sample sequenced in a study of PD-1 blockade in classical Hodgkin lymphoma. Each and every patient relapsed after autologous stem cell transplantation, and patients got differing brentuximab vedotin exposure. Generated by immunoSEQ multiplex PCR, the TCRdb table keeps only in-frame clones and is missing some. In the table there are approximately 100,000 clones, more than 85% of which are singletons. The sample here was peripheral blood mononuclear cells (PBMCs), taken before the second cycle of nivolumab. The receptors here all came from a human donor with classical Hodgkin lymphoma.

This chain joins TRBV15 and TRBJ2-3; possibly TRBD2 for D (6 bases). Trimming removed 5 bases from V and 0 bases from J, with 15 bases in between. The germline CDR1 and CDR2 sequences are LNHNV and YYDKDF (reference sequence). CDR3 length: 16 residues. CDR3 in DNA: TGTGCCACCAGCGGGCGCGGGACGGCTAGCACAGATACGCAGTATTTT. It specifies CATSGRGTASTDTQYF.

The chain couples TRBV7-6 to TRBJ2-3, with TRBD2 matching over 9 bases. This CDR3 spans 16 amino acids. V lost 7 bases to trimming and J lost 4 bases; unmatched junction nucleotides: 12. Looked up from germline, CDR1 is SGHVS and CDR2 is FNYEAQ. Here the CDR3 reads CASTSLAGGLADTQYF. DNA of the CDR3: TGTGCCAGCACCTCCCTGGCGGGGGGGCTTGCAGATACGCAGTATTTT. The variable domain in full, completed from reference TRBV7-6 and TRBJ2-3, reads GAGVSQSPRYKVTKRGQDVALRCDPISGHVSLYWYRQALGQGPEFLTYFNYEAQQDKSGLPNDRFSAERPEGSISTLTIQRTEQRDSAMYRCASTSLAGGLADTQYFGPGTRLTVL.

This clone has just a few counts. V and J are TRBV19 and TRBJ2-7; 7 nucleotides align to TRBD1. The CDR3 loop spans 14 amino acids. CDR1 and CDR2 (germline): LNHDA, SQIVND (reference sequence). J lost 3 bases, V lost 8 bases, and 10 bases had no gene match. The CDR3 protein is CASPYKRQGYEQYF. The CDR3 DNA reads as TGTGCCAGTCCCTATAAAAGACAGGGCTACGAGCAGTACTTC.

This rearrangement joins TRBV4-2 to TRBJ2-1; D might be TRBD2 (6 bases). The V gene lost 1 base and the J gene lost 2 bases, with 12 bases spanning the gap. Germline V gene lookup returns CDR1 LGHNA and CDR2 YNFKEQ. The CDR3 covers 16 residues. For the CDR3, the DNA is TGTGCCAGCAGCCAAGCCGGAGTAGCGGCCTACAATGAGCAGTTCTTC. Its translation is CASSQAGVAAYNEQFF.

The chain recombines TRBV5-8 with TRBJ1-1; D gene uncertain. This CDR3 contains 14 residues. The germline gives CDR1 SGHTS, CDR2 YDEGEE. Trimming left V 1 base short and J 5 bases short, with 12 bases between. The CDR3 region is CASSLPPVTTEAFF. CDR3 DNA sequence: TGTGCCAGCAGCTTGCCCCCGGTCACTACTGAAGCTTTCTTT.

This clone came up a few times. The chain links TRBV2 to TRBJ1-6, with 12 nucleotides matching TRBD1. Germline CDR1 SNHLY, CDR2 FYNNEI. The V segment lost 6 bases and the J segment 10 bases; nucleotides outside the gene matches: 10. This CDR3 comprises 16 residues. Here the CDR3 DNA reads TGTGCCAGCAGCCCCGGGACAGGGGGCGCGAAGTCACCCCTCCACTTT. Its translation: CASSPGTGGAKSPLHF.

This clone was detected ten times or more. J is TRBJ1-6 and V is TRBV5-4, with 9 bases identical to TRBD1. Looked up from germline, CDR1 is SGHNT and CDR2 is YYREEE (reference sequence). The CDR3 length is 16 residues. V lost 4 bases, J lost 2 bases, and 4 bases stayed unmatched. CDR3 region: CASSPTGGAYNSPLHF. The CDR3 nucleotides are TGTGCCAGCAGCCCGACAGGGGGTGCCTATAATTCACCCCTCCACTTT.

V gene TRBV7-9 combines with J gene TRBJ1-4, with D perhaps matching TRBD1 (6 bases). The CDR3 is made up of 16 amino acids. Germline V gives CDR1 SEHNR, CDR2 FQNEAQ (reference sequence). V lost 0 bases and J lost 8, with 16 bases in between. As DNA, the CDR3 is TGTGCCAGCAGCTTAGCACGGACAGAGAAGGGAGAAAAACTGTTTTTT. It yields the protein CASSLARTEKGEKLFF.

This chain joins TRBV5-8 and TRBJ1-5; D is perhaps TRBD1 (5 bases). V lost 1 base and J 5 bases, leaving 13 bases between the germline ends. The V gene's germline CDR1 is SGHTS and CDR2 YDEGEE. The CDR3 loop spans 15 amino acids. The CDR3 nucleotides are TGTGCCAGCAGCTTGAGGGCAGGGAAGCATCAGCCCCAGCATTTT. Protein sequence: CASSLRAGKHQPQHF.

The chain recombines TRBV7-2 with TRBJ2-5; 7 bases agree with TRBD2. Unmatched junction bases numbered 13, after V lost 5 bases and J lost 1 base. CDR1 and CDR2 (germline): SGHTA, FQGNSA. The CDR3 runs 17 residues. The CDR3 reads CASSRRLRGGPQETQYF. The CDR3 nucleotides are TGTGCCAGCAGCAGAAGACTAAGGGGAGGGCCCCAAGAGACCCAGTACTTC.

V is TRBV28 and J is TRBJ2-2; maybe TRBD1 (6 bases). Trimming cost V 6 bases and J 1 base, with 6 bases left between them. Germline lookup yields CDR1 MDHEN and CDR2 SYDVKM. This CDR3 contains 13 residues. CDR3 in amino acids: CASRTGNTGELFF. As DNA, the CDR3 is TGTGCCAGCAGGACAGGGAACACCGGGGAGCTGTTTTTT.

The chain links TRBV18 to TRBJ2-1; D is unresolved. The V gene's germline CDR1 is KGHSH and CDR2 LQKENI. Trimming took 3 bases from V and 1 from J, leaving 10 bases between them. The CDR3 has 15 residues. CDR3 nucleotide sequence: TGTGCCAGCTCACCTGTTTTCCGGTCCTACAATGAGCAGTTCTTC. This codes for CASSPVFRSYNEQFF.

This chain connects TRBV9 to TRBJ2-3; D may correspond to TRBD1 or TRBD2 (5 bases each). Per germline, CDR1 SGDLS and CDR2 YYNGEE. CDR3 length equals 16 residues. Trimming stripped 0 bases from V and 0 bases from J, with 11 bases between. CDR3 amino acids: CASSVVWGGSTDTQYF. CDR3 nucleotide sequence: TGTGCCAGCAGCGTAGTGTGGGGCGGGAGCACAGATACGCAGTATTTT.

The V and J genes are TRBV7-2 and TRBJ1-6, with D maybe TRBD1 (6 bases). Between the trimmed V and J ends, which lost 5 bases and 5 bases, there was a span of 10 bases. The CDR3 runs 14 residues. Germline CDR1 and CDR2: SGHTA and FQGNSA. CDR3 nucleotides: TGTGCCAGCAGCCCCGCAGGGGATAATTCACCCCTCCACTTT. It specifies CASSPAGDNSPLHF. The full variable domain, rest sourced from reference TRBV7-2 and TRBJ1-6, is GAGVSQSPSNKVTEKGKDVELRCDPISGHTALYWYRQSLGQGLEFLIYFQGNSAPDKSGLPSDRFSAERTGGSVSTLTIQRTQQEDSAVYLCASSPAGDNSPLHFGNGTRLTVT.

CDR3 DNA: TGCGCCAGCAGCTTGAATGCAGGGTTGTCACCCCTCCACTTT. Protein: CASSLNAGLSPLHF. The rearrangement uses TRBV5-1 and TRBJ1-6; D possibly corresponds to TRBD1 (5 bases). Germline CDR1 SGHRS, CDR2 YFSETQ. The CDR3 totals 14 residues. V was shortened by 1 base and J by 10 bases, with 12 bases between the two germline ends.

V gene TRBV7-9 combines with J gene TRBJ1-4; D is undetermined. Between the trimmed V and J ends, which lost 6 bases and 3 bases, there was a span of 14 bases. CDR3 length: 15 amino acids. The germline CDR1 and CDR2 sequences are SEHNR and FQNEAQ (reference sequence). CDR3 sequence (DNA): TGTGCCAGCAGTTCGATGACGGGCCCTAATGAAAAACTGTTTTTT. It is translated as CASSSMTGPNEKLFF.

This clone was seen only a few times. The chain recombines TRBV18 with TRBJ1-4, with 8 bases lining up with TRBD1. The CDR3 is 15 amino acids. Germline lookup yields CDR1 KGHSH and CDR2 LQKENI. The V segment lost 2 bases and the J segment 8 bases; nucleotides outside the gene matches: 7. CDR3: CASSPNTGGEEKLFF. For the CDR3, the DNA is TGTGCCAGCTCACCAAACACAGGGGGTGAGGAAAAACTGTTTTTT.

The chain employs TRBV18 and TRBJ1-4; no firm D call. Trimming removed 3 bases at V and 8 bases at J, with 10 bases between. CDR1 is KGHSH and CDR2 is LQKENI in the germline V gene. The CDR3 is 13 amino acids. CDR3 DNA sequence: TGTGCCAGCTCACCCTCTGCCCGGGAAAAACTGTTTTTT. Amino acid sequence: CASSPSAREKLFF.

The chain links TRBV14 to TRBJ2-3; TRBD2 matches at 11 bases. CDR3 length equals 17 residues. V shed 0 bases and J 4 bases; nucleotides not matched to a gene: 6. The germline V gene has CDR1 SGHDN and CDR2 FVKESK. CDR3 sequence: CASSQEGLAVLADTQYF. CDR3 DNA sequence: TGTGCCAGCAGCCAAGAGGGACTAGCGGTTCTTGCAGATACGCAGTATTTT.

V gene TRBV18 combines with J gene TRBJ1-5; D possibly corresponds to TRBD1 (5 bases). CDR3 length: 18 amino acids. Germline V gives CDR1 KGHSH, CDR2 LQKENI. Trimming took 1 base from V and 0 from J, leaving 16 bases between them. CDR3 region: CASSPRGQPGDSNQPQHF. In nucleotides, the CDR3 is TGTGCCAGCTCACCACGGGGCCAGCCGGGCGATAGCAATCAGCCCCAGCATTTT.

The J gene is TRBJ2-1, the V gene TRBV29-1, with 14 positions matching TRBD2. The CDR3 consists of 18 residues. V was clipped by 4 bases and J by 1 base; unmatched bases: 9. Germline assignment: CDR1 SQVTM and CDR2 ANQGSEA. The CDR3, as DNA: TGCAGCGTTGCCATTGGACTAGCGGGGGGTCATTCCTACAATGAGCAGTTCTTC. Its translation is CSVAIGLAGGHSYNEQFF.